This entry concerns a single T cell receptor beta chain. The record originates from a study of blood T cell repertoires in COVID-19. For the study at large: Acute and convalescent COVID-19 samples came from the United States, Italy and Spain. T cells, B-cell-depleted T cells, or PBMCs provided the cDNA or gDNA that served as material.

As handled by the study authors: How many nucleated cells were present was estimated from reference gene primer amplification. Assay used: immunoSEQ multiplex PCR; TCRdb lists only in-frame clones, some missing. That table gives V, J and clone size, and the DNA gave D and trimming. The sample includes about 400,000 clones, approximately 90% of them seen just once. The CDR3 totals 12 residues. The sequence came from a woman in her 30s with acute or convalescent COVID-19. Specimen: peripheral blood. This chain links TRBV12-3 or TRBV12-4 with TRBJ2-5; maybe TRBD2 (7 bases). CDR3 residues: CPPRGAQETQYF. CDR3 DNA: TGTCCGCCTCGGGGGGCCCAAGAGACCCAGTACTTC.